This T cell receptor beta chain was profiled in a study of blood T cell repertoires in COVID-19. Study context: Sources were T cells, B-cell-depleted T cells, or PBMCs; the material itself was cDNA or gDNA.

Original methodology: Estimation of nucleated cell counts was performed using reference gene primer amplification. This table comes from immunoSEQ multiplex PCR, and its TCRdb copy is limited to in-frame clones, with some not included. V and J calls and clone size follow that table, whereas D and trimming were derived from the DNA. The data show about 61,000 clones, with less than 90% seen just once and 4.5% to 6% held by the top ten. The V end was cut by 2 bases, the J end by 6 bases, with 12 bases between. The CDR3 contains 13 residues. Germline values: CDR1 SGHTS, CDR2 YDEGEE. The rearrangement uses TRBV5-8 and TRBJ2-7; no definite D call. The receptor was derived from a man aged 80 or over in a cohort sampled during active COVID-19. Sample: peripheral blood. CDR3 sequence reads: CASSFLRGSEQYF. In DNA form, the CDR3 reads TGTGCCAGCAGCTTTTTACGCGGAAGCGAGCAGTACTTC.